One sample yielded the 3 T cell receptor beta chains listed below, sequenced in a study of cytomegalovirus exposure and HLA in healthy donors. The table came from immunoSEQ multiplex PCR; TCRdb's copy has only in-frame clones and leaves some out. Counted here are more than 95,000 clones, around nine tenths occurring once; the ten biggest clones make up about 4.2%. Sequencing input: PBMCs. The receptors here all came from a man aged 18 to 35 in good health and CMV-seropositive.

CDR3 residues: CASSMSPTYEQYF. The CDR3 DNA reads TGTGCCAGTAGTATGTCCCCTACCTACGAGCAGTACTTC. The genes are TRBV19 and TRBJ2-7; D not resolved. The germline V gene has CDR1 LNHDA and CDR2 SQIVND (reference sequence). CDR3 size: 13 residues. Trimming removed 3 bases at V and 2 bases at J, with 8 bases between.

The chain recombines TRBV2 with TRBJ2-1; a possible D gene is TRBD1 (6 bases). Deletions cut 6 bases from V and 8 bases from J, with 8 bases between. The CDR3 totals 11 residues. Germline CDR1 SNHLY, CDR2 FYNNEI. The DNA for the CDR3 is TGTGCCAGCAGGGGGGCATATGAGCAGTTCTTC. This encodes CASRGAYEQFF.

This rearrangement joins TRBV18 to TRBJ2-5; no reliable D call. Between the trimmed V and J ends, which lost 6 bases and 0 bases, there was a span of 11 bases. CDR1 and CDR2 from the germline V gene are KGHSH and LQKENI. The length of the CDR3 is 14 residues. The chain's CDR3 is CASSVRQYQETQYF. CDR3 in DNA: TGTGCCAGCTCCGTCCGTCAGTACCAAGAGACCCAGTACTTC. The entire variable domain, with the rest obtained from reference TRBV18 and TRBJ2-5, is as follows: NAGVMQNPRHLVRRRGQEARLRCSPMKGHSHVYWYRQLPEEGLKFMVYLQKENIIDESGMPKERFSAEFPKEGPSILRIQQVVRGDSAAYFCASSVRQYQETQYFGPGTRLLVL.